This T cell receptor (beta chain) was sequenced in a study of OX40 agonist ivuxolimab in advanced cancers. This CDR3 region has 16 residues. V was clipped by 7 bases and J by 5 bases; unmatched bases: 15. The germline V gene encodes CDR1 SGDLS and CDR2 YYNGEE. Clones were read by immunoSEQ multiplex PCR, and TCRdb kept only the in-frame ones, dropping some. Of approximately 12,000 clones in the sample, around 66% were seen once. This material consisted of CD4+ or CD8+ T cells sorted from blood, taken in a trial of the OX40 agonist ivuxolimab. This sequence originates from an adult with an advanced solid tumor such as melanoma, head and neck, liver or kidney cancer. The chain carries TRBV9 and TRBJ2-1, with 7 bases fitting TRBD2. The CDR3 loop reads CASGNGGGDFDNEQFF. The CDR3 nucleotides are TGTGCCAGCGGCAATGGGGGAGGGGACTTCGACAATGAGCAGTTCTTC.